A selection of T cell receptor beta chains follows, all from one sample in a study of cytomegalovirus exposure and HLA in healthy donors. Produced via immunoSEQ multiplex PCR; TCRdb's table is partial and in-frame only. The sample includes 150,000 to 200,000 clones, roughly 13% seen only once; the top ten take under 10%. The sample comprised PBMCs. The receptors were gathered from a man over 45 in good health and CMV-seropositive. The CDR3 runs from the conserved cysteine through the conserved F or W. Fields, in order: D gene, V gene, J gene, CDR3 length, clone size, CDR3 DNA, CDR3 protein. A D gene is named only where the DNA matches it firmly. The size of a clone is reported for some rows only, either as once, few or many, or as a class for expanded clones.

.	TRBV5-1	TRBJ2-1	14	few	TGCGCCAGCAGCTTGGGTACAGGCTACAATGAGCAGTTCTTC	CASSLGTGYNEQFF
.	TRBV19	TRBJ1-5	14	.	TGTGCCAGTAGTATCGAACTGCCCGGTCAGCCCCAGCATTTT	CASSIELPGQPQHF
.	TRBV19	TRBJ1-5	16	.	TGTGCCAGTAGTATACTCGGACAGTCTAGCAATCAGCCCCAGCATTTT	CASSILGQSSNQPQHF
.	TRBV7-9	TRBJ2-3	15	few	TGTGCCAGCAGCCGGACCGGCGGGGCCACAGATACGCAGTATTTT	CASSRTGGATDTQYF
.	TRBV19	TRBJ2-3	14	.	TGTGCCAGTAGTACAATAAGAGGCACAGATACGCAGTATTTT	CASSTIRGTDTQYF
TRBD2	TRBV5-1	TRBJ2-3	17	few	TGCGCCAGCAGCCTGGCCGGGACTAGCGTAAGCACAGATACGCAGTATTTT	CASSLAGTSVSTDTQYF
TRBD1	TRBV5-8	TRBJ1-5	14	.	TGTGCCAGCAGCCAGGACAGGGTTTGGCAGCCCCAGCATTTT	CASSQDRVWQPQHF
TRBD1	TRBV2	TRBJ2-1	16	.	TGTGCCAGCACCGGAAGGGACAGGGAGTTTTACAATGAGCAGTTCTTC	CASTGRDREFYNEQFF
TRBD1	TRBV7-8	TRBJ1-4	16	few	TGTGCCAGCAGTCAGGTCCGACAGGGGGCGGGCGAAAAACTGTTTTTT	CASSQVRQGAGEKLFF
.	TRBV10-3	TRBJ2-7	14	.	TGTGCCATCAGTGCCCAGGGGGGAGTCTACGAGCAGTACTTC	CAISAQGGVYEQYF
TRBD1	TRBV6-5	TRBJ1-5	15	.	TGTGCCAGCAGCAAGGACAGGGGCGCGTGGCAGCCCCAGCATTTT	CASSKDRGAWQPQHF
TRBD1	TRBV14	TRBJ1-2	19	few	TGTGCCAGCAGCCAAGATCGGCAATCCGGGGGACAGGGAGGAAATGGCTACACCTTC	CASSQDRQSGGQGGNGYTF
.	TRBV11-3	TRBJ1-6	16	.	TGTGCCAGCAGCTTAGATCTGTCTATTACCCCCTCACCCCTCCACTTT	CASSLDLSITPSPLHF
.	TRBV30	TRBJ1-3	13	few	TGTGCCTGGAGTATTAGCTCTGGAAACACCATATATTTT	CAWSISSGNTIYF
.	TRBV19	TRBJ1-2	13	.	TGTGCCAGTAGTATTCCCCCAGGCTATGGCTACACCTTC	CASSIPPGYGYTF
TRBD2	TRBV9	TRBJ2-5	15	.	TGTGCCAGCAGCGTAGCGGGGGGAATGAAAGGGACCCAGTACTTC	CASSVAGGMKGTQYF
TRBD2	TRBV4-1	TRBJ2-3	14	few	TGCGCCAGCAGGCTTAGCGGGGGCACAGATACACAGTATTTT	CASRLSGGTDTQYF
.	TRBV5-1	TRBJ1-1	12	many	TGCGCCAGCAGCTATGGACAAAGTGAAGCTTTCTTT	CASSYGQSEAFF
TRBD2	TRBV9	TRBJ2-1	14	.	TGTGCCAGCAGCGTAAGCGGGGGGGGAAATGAGCAGTTCTTC	CASSVSGGGNEQFF
TRBD1	TRBV9	TRBJ1-4	16	.	TGTGCCAGCGGGGTGGGACAGGGGGCGACTAATGAAAAACTGTTTTTT	CASGVGQGATNEKLFF
.	TRBV28	TRBJ1-4	14	many	TGTGCCAGCAGTTCCCGGGGGTTTAATGAAAAACTGTTTTTT	CASSSRGFNEKLFF
TRBD1	TRBV30	TRBJ1-1	15	.	TGTGCCTTCTCCAAGAAGGGGGCGATAGGAACTGAAGCTTTCTTT	CAFSKKGAIGTEAFF
TRBD2	TRBV2	TRBJ2-3	14	few	TGTGCCAGCAGTGGACTAGCATCCACAGATACGCAGTATTTT	CASSGLASTDTQYF
.	TRBV28	TRBJ1-4	15	.	TGTGCCAGCAGCAATAAGGGGGGGCTAAATGAAAAACTGTTTTTT	CASSNKGGLNEKLFF
TRBD1	TRBV7-2	TRBJ2-1	16	.	TGTGCCAGCAGCTTAACCGGGACAGGGACCTACAATGAGCAGTTCTTC	CASSLTGTGTYNEQFF
TRBD1	TRBV10-3	TRBJ1-6	19	few	TGTGCCATCAGTGACCCGACAGGGAAAGGTCCCTCCTATAATTCACCCCTCCACTTT	CAISDPTGKGPSYNSPLHF
TRBD1	TRBV7-9	TRBJ2-7	12	few	TGTGCCGCCGGGACAGGGGGCTACGAGCAGTACTTC	CAAGTGGYEQYF
.	TRBV23-1	TRBJ1-2	16	.	TGCGCCAGCAGTCAATCTAGAACAGTAGCTAACTATGGCTACACCTTC	CASSQSRTVANYGYTF
TRBD2	TRBV9	TRBJ2-4	14	.	TGTGCCAGCAGCGTAGCTTACGGGGGGTATATTCAGTACTTC	CASSVAYGGYIQYF
TRBD1	TRBV10-1	TRBJ2-5	17	.	TGCGCCAGCACCGCGACAGGGCTCTGTGACTCTCGAGAGACCCAGTACTTC	CASTATGLCDSRETQYF
.	TRBV15	TRBJ2-4	13	.	TGTGCCACCCGTCGGGGGGCAGAAAACATTCAGTACTTC	CATRRGAENIQYF
TRBD1	TRBV9	TRBJ1-2	16	.	TGTGCCAGCAGCCCGGGACAGGGGGTGGGGGCCTATGGCTACACCTTC	CASSPGQGVGAYGYTF
TRBD1	TRBV19	TRBJ1-5	15	.	TGTGCCAGTAGTCTGGACAGGGGACGCAATCAGCCCCAGCATTTT	CASSLDRGRNQPQHF
TRBD1	TRBV5-4	TRBJ2-3	15	.	TGTGCCAGCAGCTTGGAGACAGGGGGCAGGGATACGCAGTATTTT	CASSLETGGRDTQYF
TRBD1	TRBV5-1	TRBJ2-3	12	few	TGCGCCAGCAGAGGGGGCGCAGATACGCAGTATTTT	CASRGGADTQYF
.	TRBV28	TRBJ1-4	14	few	TGTGCCAGCAGCGCGGGGGATACCTGGGAAAAACTGTTTTTT	CASSAGDTWEKLFF
.	TRBV7-2	TRBJ2-5	15	.	TGTGCCAGCAGCTTAGAAGGGGCTTCCAAAGAGACCCAGTACTTC	CASSLEGASKETQYF
TRBD2	TRBV5-1	TRBJ2-3	17	.	TGCGCCAGCAGCTTGGCACTAGCGGGGACTAGCACAGATACGCAGTATTTT	CASSLALAGTSTDTQYF
.	TRBV5-1	TRBJ1-1	15	.	TGCGCCAGCAGCCAGGACGGGGGGAAGAACACTGAAGCTTTCTTT	CASSQDGGKNTEAFF
TRBD2	TRBV6-1	TRBJ2-7	14	.	TGTGCCAGCAGTGCGACTAGCGGGAGCTACGAGCAGTACTTC	CASSATSGSYEQYF
TRBD2	TRBV9	TRBJ2-5	16	few	TGTGCCAGCAGCGTAGAGTCGAGCGGGGGGCAAGAGACCCAGTACTTC	CASSVESSGGQETQYF
TRBD1	TRBV5-5	TRBJ1-5	13	few	TGTGCCAGCAACCCGACAGGGCGTTGGCCCCAGCATTTT	CASNPTGRWPQHF
TRBD1	TRBV7-2	TRBJ1-2	16	.	TGTGCCAGCAGCTTATCCCAGGACAGGGGAAGGGTTGGCTACACCTTC	CASSLSQDRGRVGYTF
TRBD2	TRBV9	TRBJ2-5	18	.	TGTGCCAGCAGCGTAGGTAATAGCGGGGGCCTAAATTCCGAGACCCAGTACTTC	CASSVGNSGGLNSETQYF
.	TRBV9	TRBJ2-2	12	.	TGTGCCAGCAGTCTCCCCCCCGGGGAGCTGTTTTTT	CASSLPPGELFF
.	TRBV6-1	TRBJ1-5	14	few	TGTGCCAGCACTAATACAGGAGTCGGTCAGCCCCAGCATTTT	CASTNTGVGQPQHF
.	TRBV5-4	TRBJ1-4	16	few	TGTGCCAGCAGCTTTCGGCAGGGCGCGGCTAATGAAAAACTGTTTTTT	CASSFRQGAANEKLFF
.	TRBV7-2	TRBJ1-3	16	few	TGTGCCAGCAGCTTAGATCCCCCAGGGGCTGGAAACACCATATATTTT	CASSLDPPGAGNTIYF
.	TRBV11-3	TRBJ2-2	13	few	TGTGCCAGCAGCCTTAGATTCACCGGGGAGCTGTTTTTT	CASSLRFTGELFF